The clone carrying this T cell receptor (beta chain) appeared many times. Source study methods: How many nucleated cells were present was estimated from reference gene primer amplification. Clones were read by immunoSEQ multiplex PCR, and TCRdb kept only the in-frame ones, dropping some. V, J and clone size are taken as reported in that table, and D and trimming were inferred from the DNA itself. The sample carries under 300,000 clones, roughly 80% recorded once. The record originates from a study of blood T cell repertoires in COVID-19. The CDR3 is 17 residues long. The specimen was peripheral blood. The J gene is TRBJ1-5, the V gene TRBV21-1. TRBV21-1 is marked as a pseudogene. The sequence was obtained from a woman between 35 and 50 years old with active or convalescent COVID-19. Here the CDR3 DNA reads TGTGCCAGCAGCAACCGGGGGGGATCCGAAAGCAATCAGCCCCAGCATTTT. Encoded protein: CASSNRGGSESNQPQHF.